This T cell receptor (beta chain) was captured by sequencing in a study of T cell changes during pregnancy in multiple sclerosis. CDR3 length: 17 amino acids. Trimming left V 3 bases short and J 0 bases short, with 15 bases between. The germline V gene encodes CDR1 LGHNA and CDR2 YNFKEQ. Assay: immunoSEQ multiplex PCR; the TCRdb copy retains only in-frame clones and omits some. Of tens of thousands of clones in the sample, approximately 90% were seen once. The V gene is TRBV4-2, the J gene TRBJ1-5, with no clear D. The sequencing used CD4+ T cells from peripheral blood mononuclear cells, collected before pregnancy. The receptor was derived from a female donor with multiple sclerosis, enrolled in a pregnancy study. Written as DNA, the CDR3 is TGTGCCAGCAGCCAGCCCGGTACAGTTAATAGCAATCAGCCCCAGCATTTT. Protein product: CASSQPGTVNSNQPQHF.